Listed here are 27 T cell receptor beta chains from one sample, sequenced in a study of blood T cells in healthy people across ages. Through a sample-barcoded 5' primer and a J-beta primer mix, a second PCR was run for roughly 6 to 12 cycles. TCRdb itself ran the 5' RACE reads through MiXCR, one entry per CDR3 protein. This sample has about 1.1 million distinct CDR3 sequences, with more than 30% found just once. Material: blood. The receptor source for this set is a man between 18 and 35 years old in good health.

The rearrangement links TRBV20-1 to TRBJ2-1; possible D gene TRBD2, 7 bases. Germline CDR1 reads DFQATT; CDR2 reads SNEGSKA (reference sequence). CDR3 length: 14 residues. V shed 3 bases and J shed 4 bases, with 13 bases lying between them. CDR3 loop: CSARRGGAYNEQFF. For the CDR3, the DNA is TGCAGTGCTAGGCGTGGGGGGGCGTACAATGAGCAGTTCTTC.

This clonotype was seen a few times. The J gene is TRBJ1-1, the V gene TRBV18, with D possibly being TRBD1 (5 bases). Trimming pared 3 bases from V and 1 base from J, leaving 12 bases between. Looked up from germline, CDR1 is KGHSH and CDR2 is LQKENI. The length of the CDR3 is 15 residues. The CDR3 DNA reads TGTGCCAGCTCACCTTCCGTCGGGGGGAACACTGAAGCTTTCTTT. The encoded protein is CASSPSVGGNTEAFF.

This rearrangement joins TRBV3-1 to TRBJ1-1; maybe TRBD1 (5 bases). This CDR3 has 14 residues. Between the trimmed V and J ends, which lost 3 bases and 1 base, there was a span of 9 bases. Germline V gives CDR1 LGHDT, CDR2 YNNKEL (reference sequence). CDR3 DNA: TGTGCCAGCAGCCAGGGGGTCCGGAACACTGAAGCTTTCTTT. Translated, it gives CASSQGVRNTEAFF.

The V and J genes are TRBV27 and TRBJ2-5; D might be TRBD1 or TRBD2, each matching 5 bases. The CDR3 sequence is 15 residues long. V lost 5 bases to trimming and J lost 2 bases, with 15 bases between them. The germline CDR1 and CDR2 sequences are MNHEY and SMNVEV (reference sequence). The chain's CDR3 is CASSRGALPQETQYF. CDR3 DNA: TGTGCCAGCAGTCGAGGGGCTCTACCACAAGAGACCCAGTACTTC.

This clonotype was seen only a few times. V is TRBV28 and J is TRBJ1-5; a weak D match, TRBD1 (5 bases). The ends were cut back, 3 bases at V and 0 bases at J, with 9 bases in the middle. CDR3 length: 15 amino acids. Germline CDR1 is MDHEN and CDR2 is SYDVKM. The CDR3 loop reads CASSFGGNSNQPQHF. Written as DNA, the CDR3 is TGTGCCAGCAGTTTCGGGGGGAATAGCAATCAGCCCCAGCATTTT.

This clonotype was counted many times. The CDR3 here is CASSQDGEQYF. CDR3 nucleotides: TGTGCCAGCAGCCAAGACGGCGAGCAGTACTTC. The V gene is TRBV3-1, the J gene TRBJ2-5; D uncertain. The J call may be faulty, since TRBJ2-7 better matches the DNA end. CDR3 size: 11 residues. Germline V gene sequence: CDR1 LGHDT, CDR2 YNNKEL (reference sequence).

This clonotype was recorded many times. This rearrangement joins TRBV29-1 to TRBJ2-3, with TRBD1 as a possible D gene (5 bases). This CDR3 spans 13 amino acids. Deletions cut 4 bases from V and 2 bases from J, with 10 bases between. CDR1 SQVTM and CDR2 ANQGSEA come from the germline V gene. In DNA form, the CDR3 reads TGCAGCGTTGCCAGGGTCCTCACAGATACGCAGTATTTT. Its protein is CSVARVLTDTQYF.

Many counts were recorded for this clonotype. The chain carries TRBV3-1 and TRBJ1-2; 7 bases align to TRBD1. The CDR3 runs to 15 residues. V was clipped by 1 base and J by 2 bases; unmatched bases: 4. Germline values: CDR1 LGHDT, CDR2 YNNKEL (reference sequence). The CDR3 sequence: CASSQGGGQNYGYTF. Written as DNA, the CDR3 is TGTGCCAGCAGCCAAGGAGGGGGACAGAACTATGGCTACACCTTC.

This clonotype was observed at least ten times. The rearrangement uses TRBV20-1 and TRBJ2-3; TRBD1 agrees at 10 bases. V dropped 5 bases and J dropped 0; count of bases not matched to a gene: 5. From germline, CDR1 is DFQATT and CDR2 SNEGSKA (reference sequence). The CDR3 is 15 amino acids. The CDR3 sequence: CSALRTGGSTDTQYF. The CDR3 DNA is TGCAGTGCTCTGAGGACAGGGGGTAGCACAGATACGCAGTATTTT.

This chain uses TRBV28 with TRBJ1-6, with a weak D call TRBD1 (6 bases). Germline CDR1 and CDR2: MDHEN and SYDVKM. There are 16 residues in the CDR3. V dropped 7 bases and J dropped 5 bases, with 18 bases sitting between them. CDR3 DNA sequence: TGTGCCAGCACCCTAGGTGGGGGCGCTAATAATTCACCCCTCCACTTT. Its translation is CASTLGGGANNSPLHF.

A few counts support this clonotype. The V and J genes are TRBV5-5 and TRBJ2-6; D gene ambiguous. V lost 0 bases and J lost 0, with 7 bases in between. From germline, CDR1 is SGHKS and CDR2 YYEKEE (reference sequence). This CDR3 comprises 16 residues. CDR3 bases: TGTGCCAGCAGCTTGGAGAGGAGCTCTGGGGCCAACGTCCTGACTTTC. It translates to CASSLERSSGANVLTF.

Comment on this clonotype: Possible read error: a much larger clone is one base away. The rearrangement uses TRBV7-2 and TRBJ2-4; D may be TRBD2 (6 bases). The V gene's germline CDR1 is SGHTA and CDR2 FQGNSA. The CDR3 length is 13 residues. Trimming took off 8 bases at V and 6 bases at J, with 14 bases between the two ends. Here the CDR3 reads CASGRDFGNIQYF. In DNA, the CDR3 is TGTGCCAGCGGCAGGGACTTTGGAAACATTCAGTACTTC. The complete variable domain, with remaining parts taken from reference TRBV7-2 and TRBJ2-4, reads GAGVSQSPSNKVTEKGKDVELRCDPISGHTALYWYRQSLGQGLEFLIYFQGNSAPDKSGLPSDRFSAERTGGSVSTLTIQRTQQEDSAVYLCASGRDFGNIQYFGAGTRLSVL.

The gene calls are TRBV9 and TRBJ2-3, with unresolved D. The V end was cut by 0 bases, the J end by 4 bases, with 6 bases between. CDR3 length: 13 residues. CDR1 and CDR2 from the germline V gene are SGDLS and YYNGEE. CDR3 loop: CASSVVQSDTQYF. The DNA for the CDR3 is TGTGCCAGCAGCGTAGTGCAGTCAGATACGCAGTATTTT. The variable domain in full, completed from reference TRBV9 and TRBJ2-3, reads DSGVTQTPKHLITATGQRVTLRCSPRSGDLSVYWYQQSLDQGLQFLIQYYNGEERAKGNILERFSAQQFPDLHSELNLSSLELGDSALYFCASSVVQSDTQYFGPGTRLTVL.

This sequence joins TRBV4-3 and TRBJ2-4; D might be TRBD1 (6 bases). The J call may be faulty, since TRBJ2-5 better matches the DNA end. This CDR3 comprises 16 residues. CDR1 is LGHNA, CDR2 YSLEER, per germline. The CDR3, as DNA: TGCGCCAGCAGCCAAGATTCCTCTCCCCAGGGGGAGACCCAGTACTTC. Its translation is CASSQDSSPQGETQYF.

This chain joins TRBV11-2 and TRBJ2-7, with unresolved D. V lost 1 base and J 9 bases, leaving 10 bases between the germline ends. CDR1 SGHAT and CDR2 FQNNGV come from the germline V gene. The CDR3 is made up of 12 amino acids. The CDR3 loop reads CASSLVGLWQYF. The CDR3 coding sequence is TGTGCCAGCAGCTTAGTTGGGCTTTGGCAGTACTTC.

The chain links TRBV21-1 to TRBJ2-4; no DNA check was done on the table's D call, TRBD1. TRBV21-1 is flagged as a pseudogene. The CDR3 has 17 residues. In DNA, the CDR3 is TGTGCCAGCAGCAAAGACCCCGGACAGGGGACCTTTTACAAGCAGTACTTC. It encodes CASSKDPGQGTFYKQYF.

CDR3 sequence reads: CASSLDLQGSYTF. CDR3 sequence (DNA): TGTGCCAGCAGCTTAGATCTCCAGGGGAGCTACACCTTC. The chain links TRBV7-2 to TRBJ1-2, with a tentative D call TRBD1 (6 bases). This CDR3 is built from 13 residues. Trimming left V 1 base short and J 9 bases short, with 12 bases between. Germline CDR1 SGHTA, CDR2 FQGNSA.

The rearrangement uses TRBV20-1 and TRBJ2-2; D remains unclear. This CDR3 is 15 amino acids long. V gave up 0 bases and J gave up 0 bases, with 8 bases separating them. Germline CDR1 DFQATT, CDR2 SNEGSKA (reference sequence). CDR3 in amino acids: CSARDRHANTGELFF. The CDR3 DNA follows: TGCAGTGCTAGAGATCGACACGCGAACACCGGGGAGCTGTTTTTT.

This clonotype was seen a few times. V gene TRBV9 combines with J gene TRBJ1-4, with D perhaps matching TRBD1 (5 bases). The CDR3 totals 14 residues. Germline lookup yields CDR1 SGDLS and CDR2 YYNGEE. Trimming shortened V by 4 bases and J by 5 bases, and 12 bases separated the two germline ends. CDR3 sequence (DNA): TGTGCCAGCAGCTCGGGGGACGTCAATGAAAAACTGTTTTTT. Amino acids: CASSSGDVNEKLFF.

The V call is TRBV20-1, the J call TRBJ1-6, with a tentative D call TRBD1 (5 bases). CDR1 DFQATT and CDR2 SNEGSKA come from the germline V gene (reference sequence). CDR3 length: 15 amino acids. V was cut by 3 bases and J by 5 bases, with 14 bases left in between. As DNA, the CDR3 is TGCAGTGCTAGTTCCGGCAGGGTAGATAATTCACCCCTCCACTTT. Its protein product is CSASSGRVDNSPLHF.

The rearrangement joins TRBV4-3 to TRBJ1-3, with 7 bases identical to TRBD1. V was pared by 3 bases and J by 2 bases, with 7 bases of the junction left unmatched. The germline CDR1 and CDR2 sequences are LGHNA and YSLEER. This CDR3 spans 16 amino acids. The DNA for the CDR3 is TGCGCCAGCAGCCAGGGGACCGGGACAGCTGGAAACACCATATATTTT. Amino acids: CASSQGTGTAGNTIYF.

About this clonotype: At one boundary the junction diverges from the germline segment, which might be a read error. V usage is TRBV29-1 and J usage is TRBJ2-1, with 7 positions matching TRBD1. The germline CDR1 and CDR2 sequences are SQVTM and ANQGSEA. The CDR3 is 15 amino acids. The CDR3 protein is CSGTGDLTLHNEQIF. CDR3 nucleotides: TGCAGCGGAACAGGGGACCTAACTCTCCACAATGAGCAGATCTTC.

The chain links TRBV7-2 to TRBJ2-7, with TRBD2 matching 8 bases. Germline V gives CDR1 SGHTA, CDR2 FQGNSA. Trimming at V came to 1 base and at J to 4 bases, leaving 0 bases not matched to a gene. This CDR3 comprises 13 residues. CDR3 DNA sequence: TGTGCCAGCAGCTTAGGACTAGCGTACGAGCAGTACTTC. Its protein is CASSLGLAYEQYF.

The chain employs TRBV7-2 and TRBJ1-1; 7 bases line up with TRBD1. The CDR3 loop spans 17 amino acids. Germline V gene sequence: CDR1 SGHTA, CDR2 FQGNSA. After removal of 5 bases from V and 2 bases from J, the junction contained 14 bases not matched to a gene. The CDR3 reads CASSPRQTGLSNTEAFF. The CDR3 DNA sequence: TGTGCCAGCAGCCCCCGCCAGACAGGGTTAAGTAACACTGAAGCTTTCTTT.

The chain recombines TRBV27 with TRBJ2-1; maybe TRBD2 (5 bases). The CDR3 consists of 14 residues. The V and J ends lost 5 bases and 0 bases respectively, with 8 bases between them. Germline CDR1 MNHEY, CDR2 SMNVEV (reference sequence). The DNA for the CDR3 is TGTGCCAGCAGTCGGGGAATCTCCTACAATGAGCAGTTCTTC. The encoded protein is CASSRGISYNEQFF.

This clonotype has more than one count but fewer than ten. The genes are TRBV5-4 and TRBJ1-1; no firm D call. In germline, CDR1 is SGHNT, CDR2 YYREEE (reference sequence). The ends were cut back, 3 bases at V and 0 bases at J, with 12 bases in the middle. The CDR3 covers 15 residues. The CDR3 nucleotides are TGTGCCAGCAGCTCCGGACGAACGGTGAACACTGAAGCTTTCTTT. Translation: CASSSGRTVNTEAFF.

The rearrangement joins TRBV7-2 to TRBJ1-4; a weak D match, TRBD1 (5 bases). The V end lost 6 bases, the J end lost 6 bases, and 17 bases lay between the germline ends. Germline V gene lookup returns CDR1 SGHTA and CDR2 FQGNSA. The CDR3 has 15 amino acids. CDR3 bases: TGTGCCAGCAGTAAATTGGGACGGGGCGATGAAAAACTGTTTTTT. The encoded protein is CASSKLGRGDEKLFF. Filled out from reference TRBV7-2 and TRBJ1-4, the complete variable domain reads GAGVSQSPSNKVTEKGKDVELRCDPISGHTALYWYRQSLGQGLEFLIYFQGNSAPDKSGLPSDRFSAERTGGSVSTLTIQRTQQEDSAVYLCASSKLGRGDEKLFFGSGTQLSVL.